What follows are 12 T cell receptor beta chains derived from one specimen sequenced in a study of blood T cell repertoires in COVID-19. Measured with immunoSEQ multiplex PCR; TCRdb has only the in-frame clones, and not every one. The sample comprises 150,000 to 200,000 clones, approximately 86% of which are singletons, and 0.99% rests with the top ten. The sequencing sample was made of peripheral blood. The receptors were sampled from a young man with acute or convalescent COVID-19.

The chain links TRBV6-6 to TRBJ1-2, with 11 bases aligning to TRBD1. This CDR3 spans 14 amino acids. The junction had 7 bases not matched to a gene; V was cut back by 5 bases and J by 8 bases. Germline values: CDR1 MNHNY, CDR2 SVGAGI (reference sequence). The CDR3 protein is CASSGQGAREGYTF. CDR3 DNA sequence: TGTGCCAGCAGTGGACAGGGGGCGCGTGAGGGCTACACCTTC.

The chain recombines TRBV6-4 with TRBJ1-5, with a weak D call TRBD1 (6 bases). Germline values: CDR1 MRHNA, CDR2 SNTAGT. V lost 3 bases to trimming and J lost 0 bases, with 18 bases between them. The CDR3 totals 18 residues. The DNA for the CDR3 is TGTGCCAGCAGTGATAGCGGGACACAATTTTATAGCAATCAGCCCCAGCATTTT. This translates into CASSDSGTQFYSNQPQHF.

The chain combines TRBV9 with TRBJ2-3; 9 positions agree with TRBD1. The length of the CDR3 is 19 residues. After removal of 3 bases from V and 4 bases from J, the junction contained 18 bases not matched to a gene. Germline assignment: CDR1 SGDLS and CDR2 YYNGEE. The CDR3, as DNA: TGTGCCAGCAGCGCAACCCCTCACCCGGTGGGACAGGGATCAGATACGCAGTATTTT. Amino acids: CASSATPHPVGQGSDTQYF.

The rearrangement uses TRBV6-5 and TRBJ1-3; no clear D. The CDR3 has 14 residues. The V end lost 5 bases, the J end lost 0 bases, and 8 bases lay between the germline ends. The V gene's germline CDR1 is MNHEY and CDR2 SVGAGI. The CDR3, as DNA: TGTGCCAGCAGTACCACTGGCTCTGGAAACACCATATATTTT. Its protein product is CASSTTGSGNTIYF.

The rearrangement links TRBV10-3 to TRBJ1-1, with 7 bases identical to TRBD1. Germline V lookup: CDR1 ENHRY, CDR2 SYGVKD. V gave up 3 bases and J gave up 1 base; unmatched junction bases: 11. The CDR3 sequence is 17 residues long. The DNA for the CDR3 is TGTGCCATCAGTGATAACCTGCTCGGGACAGCGAACACTGAAGCTTTCTTT. Translating gives CAISDNLLGTANTEAFF.

This clone came up once. The J gene is TRBJ1-5, the V gene TRBV19, with 11 bases that match TRBD1. The J segment lost 7 bases and the V segment lost 1 base, leaving 6 bases of the junction unmatched. The length of the CDR3 is 16 residues. Per the germline V gene, CDR1 is LNHDA and CDR2 is SQIVND (reference sequence). The CDR3 DNA is TGTGCCAGTAGTATAGGGACAGGGGGCGGGAGCCAGCCCCAGCATTTT. This codes for CASSIGTGGGSQPQHF.

This clone was detected only once. The chain employs TRBV28 and TRBJ2-1, with 7 positions matching TRBD2. V shed 6 bases, J shed 1 base, and the junction held 6 bases outside the gene matches. The CDR3 has 15 residues. Looked up from germline, CDR1 is MDHEN and CDR2 is SYDVKM. CDR3 amino acids: CASRAGDRSYNEQFF. Here the CDR3 DNA reads TGTGCCAGCAGGGCGGGGGACCGGTCCTACAATGAGCAGTTCTTC.

This clone was found once. The J gene is TRBJ2-7, the V gene TRBV10-3; possibly TRBD2 for D (6 bases). The germline CDR1 and CDR2 sequences are ENHRY and SYGVKD. There are 15 residues in the CDR3. Deletions cut 0 bases from V and 3 bases from J, with 12 bases between. The CDR3 sequence: CAISESSRGVYEQYF. Here the CDR3 DNA reads TGTGCCATCAGTGAGTCGAGTCGCGGGGTCTACGAGCAGTACTTC.

V and J are TRBV19 and TRBJ1-6; 7 nucleotides align to TRBD1. Germline V lookup: CDR1 LNHDA, CDR2 SQIVND (reference sequence). The V segment lost 5 bases and the J segment 14 bases; nucleotides outside the gene matches: 6. CDR3 length equals 12 residues. The chain's CDR3 is CASSETGKALHF. The CDR3 DNA reads TGTGCCAGTAGTGAGACAGGGAAGGCCCTCCACTTT.

The rearrangement uses TRBV11-2 and TRBJ2-1; D not certain. Trimming pared 0 bases from V and 0 bases from J, leaving 18 bases between. The CDR3 runs 19 residues. Germline V lookup: CDR1 SGHAT, CDR2 FQNNGV. In DNA form, the CDR3 reads TGTGCCAGCAGCTTAGATCGGTCCATTGTAGTCTTCTCCTACAATGAGCAGTTCTTC. Translating gives CASSLDRSIVVFSYNEQFF.

The genes are TRBV6-1 and TRBJ2-5; 11 nucleotides line up with TRBD2. V shed 0 bases and J 4 bases; nucleotides not matched to a gene: 7. This CDR3 contains 17 residues. Germline V gene lookup returns CDR1 MNHNS and CDR2 SASEGT. The CDR3 DNA follows: TGTGCCAGCAGTGAAGCGTTTAGCGGGGGGGCCGGAGAGACCCAGTACTTC. Its translation is CASSEAFSGGAGETQYF.

This chain uses TRBV29-1 with TRBJ2-2; D remains ambiguous. Between the trimmed V and J ends, which lost 5 bases and 4 bases, there was a span of 14 bases. The CDR3 consists of 14 residues. Germline V gives CDR1 SQVTM, CDR2 ANQGSEA. The CDR3 here is CSVIWAITTGELFF. The CDR3 nucleotides are TGCAGCGTTATATGGGCCATAACCACCGGGGAGCTGTTTTTT.